This paragraph covers one T cell receptor (beta chain) sequence. The CDR3 has 19 residues. The germline V gene encodes CDR1 MNHEY and CDR2 SMNVEV (reference sequence). Trimming took 0 bases from V and 1 from J; bases not matched to a gene: 12. The sample originates from a study of blood T cell repertoires in COVID-19. The repertoire was sequenced with immunoSEQ multiplex PCR; TCRdb's copy has only in-frame clones and lacks some. Altogether 200,000 to 250,000 clones are present, 75% to 90% being singletons, with the ten largest covering under 4.5%. The chain combines TRBV27 with TRBJ1-5; 7 nucleotides align to TRBD1. The clonotype comes from a woman aged 30 to 39 who had been exposed to COVID-19. The sequencing sample was made of PBMCs or T cells enriched from blood (not recorded which). The CDR3 spells CASSLSGTEYPGSNQPQHF. CDR3 DNA: TGTGCCAGCAGTTTATCCGGGACAGAGTATCCAGGGAGCAATCAGCCCCAGCATTTT.